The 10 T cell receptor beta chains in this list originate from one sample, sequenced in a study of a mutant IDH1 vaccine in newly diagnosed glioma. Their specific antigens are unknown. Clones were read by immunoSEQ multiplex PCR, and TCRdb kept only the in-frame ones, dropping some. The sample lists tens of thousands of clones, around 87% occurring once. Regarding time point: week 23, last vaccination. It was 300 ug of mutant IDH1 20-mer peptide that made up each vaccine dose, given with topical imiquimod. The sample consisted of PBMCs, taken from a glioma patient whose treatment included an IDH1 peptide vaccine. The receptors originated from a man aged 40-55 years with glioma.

CDR3 sequence: CASGHQQGDGSYEQYF. Written as DNA, the CDR3 is TGTGCTAGTGGTCACCAACAGGGAGACGGCTCCTACGAGCAGTACTTC. The chain employs TRBV12-5 and TRBJ2-7; D may be TRBD1 (6 bases). V lost 5 bases and J lost 0, with 17 bases in between. The CDR3 is made up of 16 amino acids. Germline V gene data show CDR1 as LGHNT and CDR2 as FRNRAP.

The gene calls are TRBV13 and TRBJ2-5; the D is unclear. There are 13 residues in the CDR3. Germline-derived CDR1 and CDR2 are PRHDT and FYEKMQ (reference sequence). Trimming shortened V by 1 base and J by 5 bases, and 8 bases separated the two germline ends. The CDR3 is CASSLEYWETQYF. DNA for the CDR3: TGTGCCAGCAGCTTAGAATACTGGGAGACCCAGTACTTC.

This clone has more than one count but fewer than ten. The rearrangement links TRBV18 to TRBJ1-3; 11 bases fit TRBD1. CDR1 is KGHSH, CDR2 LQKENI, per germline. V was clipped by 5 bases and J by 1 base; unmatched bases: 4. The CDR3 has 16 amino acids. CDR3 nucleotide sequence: TGTGCCAGCTCAACAGGGACAGGGGGATCTGGAAACACCATATATTTT. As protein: CASSTGTGGSGNTIYF.

For the CDR3, the DNA is TGTGCCAGCAGCTTAGCGGCTAGGGGTAACACCGGGGAGCTGTTTTTT. Protein: CASSLAARGNTGELFF. J is TRBJ2-2 and V is TRBV7-6, with D maybe TRBD1 (5 bases). This CDR3 has 16 residues. CDR1 and CDR2 from the germline V gene are SGHVS and FNYEAQ. Trimming removed 0 bases at V and 2 bases at J, with 10 bases between.

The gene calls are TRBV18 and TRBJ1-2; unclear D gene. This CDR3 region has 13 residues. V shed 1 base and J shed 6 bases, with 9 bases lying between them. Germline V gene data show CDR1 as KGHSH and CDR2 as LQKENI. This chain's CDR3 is CASSPRLGDGYTF. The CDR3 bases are TGTGCCAGCTCACCACGGTTGGGCGATGGCTACACCTTC.

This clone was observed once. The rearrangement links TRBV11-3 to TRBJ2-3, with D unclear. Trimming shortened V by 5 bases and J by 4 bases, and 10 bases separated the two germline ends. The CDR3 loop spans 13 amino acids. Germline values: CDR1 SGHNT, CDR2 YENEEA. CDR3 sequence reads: CASSHKRADTQYF. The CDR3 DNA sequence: TGTGCCAGCAGCCATAAAAGGGCAGATACGCAGTATTTT.

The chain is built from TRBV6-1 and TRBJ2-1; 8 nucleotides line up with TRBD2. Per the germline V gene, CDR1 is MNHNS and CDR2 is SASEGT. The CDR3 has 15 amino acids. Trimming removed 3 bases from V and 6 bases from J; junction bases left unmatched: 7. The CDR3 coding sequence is TGTGCCAGCAGTGAGCAAGCGGGAGTGAGCAATGAGCAGTTCTTC. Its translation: CASSEQAGVSNEQFF.

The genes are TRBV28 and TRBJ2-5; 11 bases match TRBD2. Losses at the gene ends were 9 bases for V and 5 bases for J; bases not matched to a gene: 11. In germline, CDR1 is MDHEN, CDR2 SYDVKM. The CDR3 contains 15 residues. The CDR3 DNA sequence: TGTGCCAGTTTAACCTTAGCGGGAGGGCAGGAGACCCAGTACTTC. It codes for CASLTLAGGQETQYF.

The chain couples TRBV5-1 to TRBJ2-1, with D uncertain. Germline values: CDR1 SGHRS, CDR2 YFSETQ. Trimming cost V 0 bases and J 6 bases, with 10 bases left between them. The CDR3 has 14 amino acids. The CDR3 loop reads CASSLDPDSNEQFF. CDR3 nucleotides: TGCGCCAGCAGCTTGGATCCGGATTCCAATGAGCAGTTCTTC.

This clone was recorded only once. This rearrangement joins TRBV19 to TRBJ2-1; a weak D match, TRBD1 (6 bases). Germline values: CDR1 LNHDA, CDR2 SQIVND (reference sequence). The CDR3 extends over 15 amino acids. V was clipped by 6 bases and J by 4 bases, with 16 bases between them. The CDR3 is CASRSTGLLYNEQFF. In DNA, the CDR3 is TGTGCCAGTAGGAGCACAGGGCTGTTATACAATGAGCAGTTCTTC.